The subject of this entry is one T cell receptor beta chain. This CDR3 has 16 residues. CDR1 is MDHEN, CDR2 SYDVKM, per germline. Trimming at V came to 2 bases and at J to 2 bases, leaving 6 bases not matched to a gene. This sample is drawn from a study of T cell responses to AZD1222 COVID-19 vaccine. Profiling relied on immunoSEQ multiplex PCR, and the TCRdb table lists in-frame clones only, not all of them. The table has under 140,000 clones, approximately 90% seen once. The TCR sequence derives from an adult who received the AZD1222 COVID-19 vaccine. This chain uses TRBV28 with TRBJ2-1, with 7 bases that match TRBD2. Here the sequenced sample was peripheral blood, taken 28 days after the second AZD1222 dose. In DNA, the CDR3 is TGTGCCAGCAGTTTAATAAGCGGGGAGCCCTACAATGAGCAGTTCTTC. Amino acid sequence: CASSLISGEPYNEQFF. Full variable domain (remainder filled in from reference TRBV28 and TRBJ2-1): DVKVTQSSRYLVKRTGEKVFLECVQDMDHENMFWYRQDPGLGLRLIYFSYDVKMKEKGDIPEGYSVSREKKERFSLILESASTNQTSMYLCASSLISGEPYNEQFFGPGTRLTVL.